This is a list of T cell receptor beta chains from one sample in a study of shared clonotypes between healthy human individuals. TCRdb keeps only in-frame clones here, not all; method: immunoSEQ multiplex PCR. The sample gives approximately 2,200,000 clones, approximately 94% of which show up once; about 1.5% is in the top ten. Sequencing input: naive CD8+ T cells from PBMCs. The receptors stem from a man in his late teens or twenties in good health. Some clones in this sample may be carry-over from other donors' samples. CDR3s include the opening cysteine and the closing phenylalanine or tryptophan. A D gene is named only where the DNA matches it firmly. Clone size is not always given. Where it is, it says once, few, many or a class for expanded clones.

cdr3_nt: TGTGCCAGCAGTTTAGGGCAGGGGGCTGAAAAACTGTTTTTT
cdr3_aa: CASSLGQGAEKLFF
d_call: TRBD1
clone_size: .
j_call: TRBJ1-4
cdr3_length: 14
v_call: TRBV27

cdr3_nt: TGTGCCAGCAGCCCTCAATGGAGGACCGAAACCACCGGGGAGCTGTTTTTT
cdr3_aa: CASSPQWRTETTGELFF
d_call: .
clone_size: .
j_call: TRBJ2-2
cdr3_length: 17
v_call: TRBV27

cdr3_nt: TGTGCCAGCAGTCCAACTAGCGGCACCTACGAGCAGTACTTC
cdr3_aa: CASSPTSGTYEQYF
d_call: TRBD2
clone_size: .
j_call: TRBJ2-7
cdr3_length: 14
v_call: TRBV27

cdr3_nt: TGTGCCAGCACCCCCCCCGATTCTGGGGCCAACGTCCTGACTTTC
cdr3_aa: CASTPPDSGANVLTF
d_call: .
clone_size: .
j_call: TRBJ2-6
cdr3_length: 15
v_call: TRBV11-2

cdr3_nt: TGTGCCAGCAGCCCTGGCGGCGAATGGCAGCCCCAGCATTTT
cdr3_aa: CASSPGGEWQPQHF
d_call: .
clone_size: .
j_call: TRBJ1-5
cdr3_length: 14
v_call: TRBV7-8

cdr3_nt: TGTGCCAGCAGCTTAGTTACTAGCGGGAGTTTCGGCGCAGATACGCAGTATTTT
cdr3_aa: CASSLVTSGSFGADTQYF
d_call: TRBD2
clone_size: .
j_call: TRBJ2-3
cdr3_length: 18
v_call: TRBV7-9

cdr3_nt: TGTGCCAGTATCCGGGCCCCGGGAAGCTATGGCTACACCTTC
cdr3_aa: CASIRAPGSYGYTF
d_call: .
clone_size: .
j_call: TRBJ1-2
cdr3_length: 14
v_call: TRBV19

cdr3_nt: TGTGCCACTCGGACGGGGGACTCCGCGTTCTTC
cdr3_aa: CATRTGDSAFF
d_call: .
clone_size: .
j_call: TRBJ2-1
cdr3_length: 11
v_call: TRBV2

cdr3_nt: TGCAGCGTTGCAGGGGGCAAGAGGCAGCCCCAGCATTTT
cdr3_aa: CSVAGGKRQPQHF
d_call: TRBD1
clone_size: .
j_call: TRBJ1-5
cdr3_length: 13
v_call: TRBV29-1

cdr3_nt: TGTGCCAGCAGTCCGGGTGCCTACAATGAGCAGTTCTTC
cdr3_aa: CASSPGAYNEQFF
d_call: .
clone_size: .
j_call: TRBJ2-1
cdr3_length: 13
v_call: TRBV6-6

cdr3_nt: TGCGCCAGCAGCTTTAGCGGGTACCAAGAGACCCAGTACTTC
cdr3_aa: CASSFSGYQETQYF
d_call: TRBD2
clone_size: .
j_call: TRBJ2-5
cdr3_length: 14
v_call: TRBV5-1

cdr3_nt: TGTGCCAGCAGCCCCGACAGGCCGCAAGAGACCCAGTACTTC
cdr3_aa: CASSPDRPQETQYF
d_call: .
clone_size: .
j_call: TRBJ2-5
cdr3_length: 14
v_call: TRBV11-2

cdr3_nt: TGTGCCAGCAGCTTGGGGTGGGTGGGTTTAGAGACCCAGTACTTC
cdr3_aa: CASSLGWVGLETQYF
d_call: .
clone_size: .
j_call: TRBJ2-5
cdr3_length: 15
v_call: TRBV7-9

cdr3_nt: TGTGCCAGCAGCATCTTGTTGGGAGGGTCGTACGAGCAGTACTTC
cdr3_aa: CASSILLGGSYEQYF
d_call: TRBD2
clone_size: .
j_call: TRBJ2-7
cdr3_length: 15
v_call: TRBV5-6

cdr3_nt: TGTGCCAGCAGTTACAGGACAGGGAAAGGCTACACCTTC
cdr3_aa: CASSYRTGKGYTF
d_call: TRBD1
clone_size: .
j_call: TRBJ1-2
cdr3_length: 13
v_call: TRBV6-5

cdr3_nt: TGTGCCAGCAGCTCATTCGGGGGACTAACAGATACGCAGTATTTT
cdr3_aa: CASSSFGGLTDTQYF
d_call: TRBD2
clone_size: .
j_call: TRBJ2-3
cdr3_length: 15
v_call: TRBV5-4

cdr3_nt: TGTGCCAGCAGCTTAGGACAAGGAGCTTTCTTT
cdr3_aa: CASSLGQGAFF
d_call: .
clone_size: .
j_call: TRBJ1-1
cdr3_length: 11
v_call: TRBV7-9

cdr3_nt: TGTGCCACCAGCAGAGATTTGGGGACTCGCCCCTACAATGAGCAGTTCTTC
cdr3_aa: CATSRDLGTRPYNEQFF
d_call: .
clone_size: .
j_call: TRBJ2-1
cdr3_length: 17
v_call: TRBV15

cdr3_nt: TGTGCCAGCAGCCCGTCAAATATCCTAGCGGGGCTCTACGAGCAGTACTTC
cdr3_aa: CASSPSNILAGLYEQYF
d_call: TRBD2
clone_size: once
j_call: TRBJ2-7
cdr3_length: 17
v_call: TRBV11-2

cdr3_nt: TGTGCCAGCAGCTCTAGAGGGTTATACACAGATACGCAGTATTTT
cdr3_aa: CASSSRGLYTDTQYF
d_call: .
clone_size: .
j_call: TRBJ2-3
cdr3_length: 15
v_call: TRBV11-1

cdr3_nt: TGTGCCATCAGAACAGGGTTCCTCTATGGCTACACCTTC
cdr3_aa: CAIRTGFLYGYTF
d_call: .
clone_size: .
j_call: TRBJ1-2
cdr3_length: 13
v_call: TRBV10-3

cdr3_nt: TGCGCCAGCAGTCCCGGACGCTGCTCCAACTACAATGAGCAGTTCTTC
cdr3_aa: CASSPGRCSNYNEQFF
d_call: .
clone_size: .
j_call: TRBJ2-1
cdr3_length: 16
v_call: TRBV23-1

cdr3_nt: TGTGCCACCATGGGGGACACCCAGAGGGGAAACTATGGCTACACCTTC
cdr3_aa: CATMGDTQRGNYGYTF
d_call: .
clone_size: .
j_call: TRBJ1-2
cdr3_length: 16
v_call: TRBV11-2

cdr3_nt: TGCGCCAGCAGCAAAAAGCGGGACAGGGGGAACAATGAGCAGTTCTTC
cdr3_aa: CASSKKRDRGNNEQFF
d_call: TRBD1
clone_size: .
j_call: TRBJ2-1
cdr3_length: 16
v_call: TRBV5-1

cdr3_nt: TGTGCCAGCAGTTACGGGCGACGTGGCTGGGGTGGCTACACCTTC
cdr3_aa: CASSYGRRGWGGYTF
d_call: .
clone_size: .
j_call: TRBJ1-2
cdr3_length: 15
v_call: TRBV6-5

cdr3_nt: TGTGCCAGCAGCTTAGCCACTCCGGGACACCTTAATGAAAAACTGTTTTTT
cdr3_aa: CASSLATPGHLNEKLFF
d_call: .
clone_size: .
j_call: TRBJ1-4
cdr3_length: 17
v_call: TRBV7-9

cdr3_nt: TGTGCCTGGAGTAGACCAGCTTTCAACTATGGCTACACCTTC
cdr3_aa: CAWSRPAFNYGYTF
d_call: .
clone_size: .
j_call: TRBJ1-2
cdr3_length: 14
v_call: TRBV30

cdr3_nt: TGTGCCAGCAGCGTAGATCAGGGTATCTCCTACAATGAGCAGTTCTTC
cdr3_aa: CASSVDQGISYNEQFF
d_call: .
clone_size: .
j_call: TRBJ2-1
cdr3_length: 16
v_call: TRBV9

cdr3_nt: TGTGCCTGGAGTGTACGGGGGGGGCCGGACATTCAGTACTTC
cdr3_aa: CAWSVRGGPDIQYF
d_call: TRBD2
clone_size: .
j_call: TRBJ2-4
cdr3_length: 14
v_call: TRBV30

cdr3_nt: TGTGCCAGCAGCGTTGGGGTAGCGGTTTACGAGCAGTACTTC
cdr3_aa: CASSVGVAVYEQYF
d_call: .
clone_size: .
j_call: TRBJ2-7
cdr3_length: 14
v_call: TRBV9

cdr3_nt: TGCGCCAGCAGCCATAGTCAGAGATCCTACGAGCAGTACTTC
cdr3_aa: CASSHSQRSYEQYF
d_call: .
clone_size: .
j_call: TRBJ2-7
cdr3_length: 14
v_call: TRBV5-1

cdr3_nt: TGTGCCAGCAGGTCCCACCCCATCGACAGGGCCCAAGATTACGAGCAGTACTTC
cdr3_aa: CASRSHPIDRAQDYEQYF
d_call: TRBD1
clone_size: .
j_call: TRBJ2-7
cdr3_length: 18
v_call: TRBV28

cdr3_nt: TGTGCCAGCACCAATGGCCCCTACGAGCAGTACTTC
cdr3_aa: CASTNGPYEQYF
d_call: .
clone_size: .
j_call: TRBJ2-7
cdr3_length: 12
v_call: TRBV5-6

cdr3_nt: TGTGCCAGCAGCGCGGGACAGGAGTCATCCTACGAGCAGTACTTC
cdr3_aa: CASSAGQESSYEQYF
d_call: TRBD1
clone_size: .
j_call: TRBJ2-7
cdr3_length: 15
v_call: TRBV9

cdr3_nt: TGTGCCAGCAGTCCCGGGGTAGCGGGGGATAATGAGCAGTTCTTC
cdr3_aa: CASSPGVAGDNEQFF
d_call: TRBD2
clone_size: .
j_call: TRBJ2-1
cdr3_length: 15
v_call: TRBV6-4

cdr3_nt: TGTGCCAGCAGCATAGGGACAGGGAGGAACACTGAAGCTTTCTTT
cdr3_aa: CASSIGTGRNTEAFF
d_call: TRBD1
clone_size: .
j_call: TRBJ1-1
cdr3_length: 15
v_call: TRBV7-6

cdr3_nt: TGTGCCAGCAGTACGCACACACCGGGACGGACGAACACTGAAGCTTTCTTT
cdr3_aa: CASSTHTPGRTNTEAFF
d_call: .
clone_size: .
j_call: TRBJ1-1
cdr3_length: 17
v_call: TRBV28